This entry describes one T cell receptor (beta chain). This clone was counted a single time. It lacks a known antigen. The input lacks base qualities; no much larger clone sits a single base away. The CDR3 goes from the cysteine to the phenylalanine over 14 residues. Only CDR3 DNA remains: 42 bases, in frame from the first base. Based on the germline V gene, the CDR1 and CDR2 sequences are MDHEN and SYDVKM. V gives up 3 bases and J gives up 4 bases, and the segment between their germline ends measures 10 bases. This entry is derived from a study of T cell responses to AZD1222 COVID-19 vaccine (dated by TCRdb to the early 2020s). General notes on the study: Because spike-specific TCR depth and breadth did not differ between the two schedules, AZD1222 recipients who got a second dose at roughly 4 weeks were pooled with those who got a second dose at roughly 12 weeks. A total of 233 trial participants underwent TCR sequencing, of whom about 200 received two doses of AZD1222 and around 25 received two doses of the MenACWY control vaccine. Trial participants were enrolled into age subgroups of 18-55, 56-69 and 70-plus years, which contained approximately 150, 30 and 60 TCR-sequenced participants, respectively. Overall results and qualifications from the work: Because no day 14 peak-response samples were available, the repertoires could be characterized only after the peak T cell response. The 56-69-year group was small, and its depth increase did not reach significance, likely because of low power. Conclusions about previously exposed vaccinees are limited, since just five or six AZD1222 recipients were seropositive for SARS-CoV-2 at baseline. Spike-specific TCR breadth and depth rose significantly after two AZD1222 doses compared with day 0 and with MenACWY recipients. Vaccine-associated CD4 TCRs spanned the whole spike protein, with dominant responses in regions 160-218 and 743-854. Reportedly, close to half of the unique spike-specific TCRs recognized epitopes lying outside the regions that are mutated in the B.1.351 and B.1.1.7 variants. Participants were mostly white British, with more females than males. The authors suggested clonal diversity may have been underestimated.

The time point tag for this specimen amounts to: baseline before first vaccination. Vaccinee samples were obtained from the UK trials COV001 and COV002, which included a single-blind randomized controlled phase 2/3 trial of AZD1222 (ChAdOx1 nCoV-19) in healthy adults. For TCRbeta chain sequencing, PBMC samples from trial participants were taken at day 0 and at day 28 after the second dose. The CDR3 regions of human TCRbeta chains were analyzed by immunosequencing. Per the original workflow: Repertoire TCRs were matched against a reference library of SARS-CoV-2-specific TCRs generated with the MIRA antigen-specificity platform. Breadth was defined as the fraction of unique TCRs that were SARS-CoV-2-associated. Depth was defined as the fraction of total T cells that were SARS-CoV-2-associated. Using the MIRA data, each spike-specific TCR was mapped to the spike region that the TCR reacts to and placed in a CD4 or CD8 class. Log10-transformed breadth and depth values were compared by one-way ANOVA with Sidak's multiple comparisons tests. TCRdb's version of the immuneACCESS table is confined to in-frame rearrangements and falls short of the full clone set. An unresolved V gene accounts for under half of the shortfall where checked; the remainder is of unknown origin. D and trimming come from the DNA, and the V and J calls and clone size come from that table. For this sample the table gives 150,000 or so clones, of which 85% to 90% were detected only once. The top ten clonotypes cover under 25% of the sample.

This chain is built from TRBV28 and TRBJ1-5; the D segment could be TRBD1, given 6 matching bases. This clonotype was obtained from an adult in good health. The sequencing used peripheral blood, collected on day 0 of AZD1222 vaccination. The nucleotide sequence is given as TGTGCCAGCAGTTTTTTCAGGGGTAATCAGCCCCAGCATTTT. Its protein is CASSFFRGNQPQHF.